This T cell receptor beta chain is drawn from a study of T cell repertoires in cytomegalovirus infection. The study, taken as a whole, reports: In two of eight donors, the top clonotype was HLA-C-restricted CMV-specific.

This clonotype was observed a few times. Its antigen is not known. TCRdb re-called the reads with MiXCR, one entry per CDR3 protein. Here the sample spans around 710,000 distinct CDR3 sequences, around 29% being singletons. Between the trimmed V and J ends, which lost 1 base and 0 bases, there was a span of 10 bases. The CDR3 is 16 residues long. CDR1 and CDR2 (germline): SGHNT, YENEEA. The sequenced sample was cultured CD8+ T cells from PBMCs, obtained from culture after CMV antigen stimulation. The receptor's source is a human donor in good health (CMV status not recorded). Some clones in this sample may be carry-over from other donors' samples. The rearrangement joins TRBV11-3 to TRBJ1-5; D remains ambiguous. The CDR3 sequence is CASSLGLQPSNQPQHF. CDR3 DNA sequence: TGTGCCAGCAGCTTAGGGCTTCAGCCTAGCAATCAGCCCCAGCATTTT.